Sequencing of this T cell receptor beta chain was carried out in a study of blood T cells in healthy people across ages. In this sample, this clonotype turned up a few times. Through a sample-barcoded 5' primer and a J-beta primer mix, a second PCR was run for about 6 to 11 cycles. TCRdb independently ran MiXCR on the 5' RACE reads; one entry per CDR3 protein. The sample includes 1,100,000 or so distinct CDR3 sequences, 40% to 45% of them seen just once. V lost 5 bases and J lost 4, with 15 bases in between. Germline V gene sequence: CDR1 MDHEN, CDR2 SYDVKM. This CDR3 is 14 amino acids long. The chain couples TRBV28 to TRBJ2-7, with D tentatively TRBD1 or TRBD2 (5 bases each). The sequence was obtained from a woman aged 55-75 years in good health. Material for sequencing was blood. The CDR3, as DNA: TGTGCCAGCAGTCCCCGGGGCCGCAATTACGAGCAGTACTTC. Translated, it gives CASSPRGRNYEQYF.